This T cell receptor beta chain was sequenced during a study of T-cell reconstitution after alpha-beta-depleted transplantation in children. This clonotype has only a few counts. V lost 5 bases and J lost 13, with 24 bases in between. CDR3 size: 16 residues. Germline V gives CDR1 SNHLY, CDR2 FYNNEI. Preparation of the TCRbeta library was carried out with unique molecular identifiers. Via MiXCR, TCRdb re-called the PCR reads, giving one row per CDR3 protein. The sample has around 600,000 distinct CDR3 sequences, 15% to 20% seen once. V gene TRBV2 combines with J gene TRBJ1-6; possibly TRBD1 for D (5 bases). The clonotype comes from a human donor who donated a stem cell graft to a child with acute myeloid leukemia. Sequencing was performed on PBMCs from the stem cell graft donor, taken from the stem cell graft. The chain's CDR3 is CASSKNRDSLLWPLHF. For the CDR3, the DNA is TGTGCCAGCAGTAAAAACCGGGACTCCCTTTTGTGGCCCCTCCACTTT.